The rows below give T cell receptor beta chains drawn from one sample of a study of regulatory T cells in long-lasting Graves disease. One entry per CDR3 protein, called by TCRdb with MiXCR from the multiplex PCR reads. The table lists 440,000 or so distinct CDR3 sequences, about a sixth of them singletons. The data also belong to a second study, concerning T cells in Graves' hyperthyroidism and ophthalmopathy.

The input for sequencing was peripheral blood mononuclear cells (PBMCs), taken at new diagnosis, from a patient treated with antithyroid drugs. Receptors originate from a woman in her 30s with Graves disease. The CDR3 runs from the conserved cysteine through the conserved F or W.

CDR3aa: CASSLVSFASGRGSYEQYF; j_gene: TRBJ2-7; v_gene: TRBV7-2
CDR3aa: CASLPASGRTDTQYF; j_gene: TRBJ2-3; v_gene: TRBV27
CDR3aa: CATHVRGSGQPQHF; j_gene: TRBJ1-5; v_gene: TRBV28
CDR3aa: CASSPGGTRNEQFF; j_gene: TRBJ2-1; v_gene: TRBV7-9
CDR3aa: CASSNQLGARGNTEAFF; j_gene: TRBJ1-1; v_gene: TRBV7-2
CDR3aa: CASSYTGPSAGGNTDTQYF; j_gene: TRBJ2-3; v_gene: TRBV11-2
CDR3aa: CASTKGDEQYF; j_gene: TRBJ2-7; v_gene: TRBV12-3/TRBV12-4
CDR3aa: CASSHGLAGVTYNEQFF; j_gene: TRBJ2-1; v_gene: TRBV4-1
CDR3aa: CASSPRGHEQFF; j_gene: TRBJ2-1; v_gene: TRBV14
CDR3aa: CASSTSGSSYNEQFF; j_gene: TRBJ2-1; v_gene: TRBV13
CDR3aa: CSVHDPLDTEAFF; j_gene: TRBJ1-1; v_gene: TRBV29-1
CDR3aa: CASSSTGRESSPLHF; j_gene: TRBJ1-6; v_gene: TRBV12-3/TRBV12-4
CDR3aa: CASSVGGSRNTGELFF; j_gene: TRBJ2-2; v_gene: TRBV9
CDR3aa: CASLGQDTGELFF; j_gene: TRBJ2-2; v_gene: TRBV27
CDR3aa: CASSFGTTYNEQFF; j_gene: TRBJ2-1; v_gene: TRBV7-9
CDR3aa: CSARLTWNTGELFF; j_gene: TRBJ2-2; v_gene: TRBV20-1
CDR3aa: CASRATPGRRPDTQYF; j_gene: TRBJ2-3; v_gene: TRBV13
CDR3aa: CASSSRLSTANTGELFF; j_gene: TRBJ2-2; v_gene: TRBV14
CDR3aa: CASSQDSWGGQAWDTQYF; j_gene: TRBJ2-3; v_gene: TRBV3-1
CDR3aa: CASRPARGQNTEAFF; j_gene: TRBJ1-1; v_gene: TRBV10-3
CDR3aa: CASSLAPLGNEQYF; j_gene: TRBJ2-7; v_gene: TRBV13
CDR3aa: CASSPRHSNQPQHF; j_gene: TRBJ1-5; v_gene: TRBV2
CDR3aa: CASSDWDPDTQYF; j_gene: TRBJ2-3; v_gene: TRBV2
CDR3aa: CATGSYTEAFF; j_gene: TRBJ1-1; v_gene: TRBV19
CDR3aa: CVAGVGDTQYF; j_gene: TRBJ2-3; v_gene: TRBV19
CDR3aa: CASRASDGTYYGYTF; j_gene: TRBJ1-2; v_gene: TRBV28
CDR3aa: CASSSRVFLEETQYF; j_gene: TRBJ2-5; v_gene: TRBV7-2
CDR3aa: CSARIRTGGLFSSYNEQFF; j_gene: TRBJ2-1; v_gene: TRBV20-1
CDR3aa: CASSFGGATSYNEQFF; j_gene: TRBJ2-1; v_gene: TRBV28
CDR3aa: CASSLGGYSTDTQYF; j_gene: TRBJ2-3; v_gene: TRBV7-2
CDR3aa: CASSTPGLVRNEQFF; j_gene: TRBJ2-1; v_gene: TRBV6-2/TRBV6-3
CDR3aa: CASSLEGASGSYEQFF; j_gene: TRBJ2-1; v_gene: TRBV7-2
CDR3aa: CASSRPTAYQPQHF; j_gene: TRBJ1-5; v_gene: TRBV6-1
CDR3aa: CASSLRLAGREQYF; j_gene: TRBJ2-7; v_gene: TRBV6-1
CDR3aa: CASSLVAVANSPLHF; j_gene: TRBJ1-6; v_gene: TRBV7-9
CDR3aa: CASSQTLTRVEQYF; j_gene: TRBJ2-7; v_gene: TRBV4-3
CDR3aa: CSALQAGENTGELFF; j_gene: TRBJ2-2; v_gene: TRBV20-1
CDR3aa: CASSLASDRDNEQYF; j_gene: TRBJ2-7; v_gene: TRBV6-2/TRBV6-3
CDR3aa: CAISEGQAGGNTEAFF; j_gene: TRBJ1-1; v_gene: TRBV10-3
CDR3aa: CASSLGVRNIQYF; j_gene: TRBJ2-4; v_gene: TRBV5-1
CDR3aa: CASSHLGLAGTYEQYF; j_gene: TRBJ2-7; v_gene: TRBV28
CDR3aa: CATSDRQGADGYTF; j_gene: TRBJ1-2; v_gene: TRBV24-1